This passage covers 3 T cell receptor beta chains from one sample sequenced in a study of tumor-infiltrating lymphocytes in primary liver carcinoma. Between roughly 17 and 30 mg of unsorted bulk tissue served as the source from which RNA and DNA were co-extracted. Synthesis of TCR beta cDNA was carried out from 500 ng total RNA with a constant-region primer. A slightly modified ARM-PCR protocol with three nested multiplex PCR rounds produced these TCR beta libraries. The study ran its first two PCR rounds for roughly 10 cycles each, using TRBV1-TRBV30 forward primers and a C-beta reverse primer. TCRdb re-called the multiplex PCR reads with MiXCR, one entry per CDR3 protein. This sample has about 50,000 distinct CDR3 sequences, with around 82% found just once. Sample: liver tumor tissue from sampling region 5. Subset denoted: tumor region T5, tumor centre. The receptor source for this set is a man in his forties with primary liver carcinoma and hepatitis B virus infection.

As to this clonotype: A read error is likely, as this CDR3 ends without the conserved phenylalanine or tryptophan. The DNA is left out, because the CDR3 cannot be placed on it with certainty; the CDR3 is given as TCRdb lists it. The chain recombines TRBV12-3 or TRBV12-4 with TRBJ2-5; TRBD1, as called in the table, went unchecked against the DNA. The length of the CDR3 is 13 amino acids, counting both ends. CDR3 sequence reads: CASSPGTEETKYL.

Concerning this clonotype: At one end, the junction sequence differs from germline, possibly due to a read error. The chain combines TRBV11-2 with TRBJ2-6; the match to TRBD1 covers 8 bases. The CDR3 runs 21 residues. Looked up from germline, CDR1 is SGHAT and CDR2 is FQNNGV. The CDR3: CDSSMGGDRGISLSGANVSTF. For the CDR3, the DNA is TGTGACAGCAGCATGGGGGGAGACAGGGGCATTTCCCTCTCTGGGGCCAACGTCTCGACTTTC.

As to this clonotype: The junction and the germline gene differ at one end; a read error may be behind it. The chain has TRBV12-3 or TRBV12-4 and TRBJ1-1, with D uncertain. This CDR3 comprises 13 residues. The CDR3 loop is CATSSKSGTEAFF. The CDR3, as DNA: TGTGCCACCAGTTCCAAAAGCGGCACTGAAGCTTTCTTT.